Listed below are T cell receptor beta chains from one sample, sequenced in a study of CD8 T cells in Susac syndrome. Each CDR3 protein is one row after TCRdb ran MiXCR on the immunoSEQ multiplex PCR reads. The table lists hundreds of thousands of distinct CDR3 sequences, 85% of them singletons. The sample was CD8+ T cells from PBMCs. These receptor sequences come from a human donor with multiple sclerosis. Both conserved end residues are part of each CDR3. A D gene is named only where the DNA matches it firmly. Clone size is given for some rows only: seen once, a few or many times, or a class if the clone is expanded.

V: TRBV5-1
J: TRBJ1-1
size: .
D: .
DNA: TGCGCCAGCAGCTTGAGGCGAGGCAGAACCAACACTGAAGCTTTCTTT
CDR3: CASSLRRGRTNTEAFF

V: TRBV12-3/TRBV12-4
J: TRBJ1-6
size: once
D: .
DNA: TGTGCCAGCAGTTTGGTCGGACCGGGGGGTTCACCCCTCCACTTT
CDR3: CASSLVGPGGSPLHF

V: TRBV7-2
J: TRBJ2-2
size: few
D: TRBD2
DNA: TGTGCCAGCAGCTGGACTAGCGGGAGTGGCGGGGAGCTGTTTTTT
CDR3: CASSWTSGSGGELFF

V: TRBV19
J: TRBJ1-5
size: .
D: .
DNA: TGTGCCAGTACCCGGGGGGGGACGTTGAATCAGCCCCAGCATTTT
CDR3: CASTRGGTLNQPQHF

V: TRBV6-2/TRBV6-3
J: TRBJ2-7
size: few
D: TRBD1
DNA: TGTGCCAGCAGTTTCGCAGGGGGCTACGAGCAGTACTTC
CDR3: CASSFAGGYEQYF

V: TRBV7-2
J: TRBJ1-3
size: .
D: .
DNA: TGTGCCAGCAGCACCAAAGGGGCGGGATACGGAAACACCATATATTTT
CDR3: CASSTKGAGYGNTIYF

V: TRBV6-1
J: TRBJ1-2
size: once
D: .
DNA: TGTGCCAGCATAAACTCGGGGGACTATGGCTACACCTTC
CDR3: CASINSGDYGYTF

V: TRBV20-1
J: TRBJ2-1
size: .
D: .
DNA: TGCAGTGCTGGGGGCCGCTGGGAATCCCGCAATGAGCAGTTCTTC
CDR3: CSAGGRWESRNEQFF

V: TRBV10-3
J: TRBJ1-1
size: .
D: TRBD1
DNA: TGTGCCATATGGGACAGCCATGACACTGAAGCTTTCTTT
CDR3: CAIWDSHDTEAFF

V: TRBV6-1
J: TRBJ1-1
size: few
D: .
DNA: TGTGCCAGCAGTGTTATTGCGGACACTGAAGCTTTCTTT
CDR3: CASSVIADTEAFF

V: TRBV9
J: TRBJ2-2
size: .
D: TRBD1
DNA: TGTGCCAGCAGCATTCGGAGGGACAGGGGGAACACCGGGGAGCTGTTTTTT
CDR3: CASSIRRDRGNTGELFF

V: TRBV19
J: TRBJ2-2
size: once
D: .
DNA: TGTGCCAGTCTCCAGGGTGACGGGGAGCTGTTTTTT
CDR3: CASLQGDGELFF

V: TRBV4-1
J: TRBJ1-2
size: .
D: .
DNA: TGCGCCAGCAGCCAAGAAAGCCAGGGCCCTAACTATGGCTACACCTTC
CDR3: CASSQESQGPNYGYTF

V: TRBV4-2
J: TRBJ2-7
size: few
D: .
DNA: TGTGCCAGCAGCCAAGGAATACAGTCCTACGAGCAGTACTTC
CDR3: CASSQGIQSYEQYF

V: TRBV20-1
J: TRBJ1-3
size: .
D: .
DNA: TGCAGTGCTACGGCACAGGGTGGAGGTGGAAACACCATATATTTT
CDR3: CSATAQGGGGNTIYF

V: TRBV5-6
J: TRBJ1-1
size: .
D: .
DNA: TGTGCCAGCAGCGTGGGCAAGCGAGCTTTCTTT
CDR3: CASSVGKRAFF

V: TRBV27
J: TRBJ1-1
size: .
D: .
DNA: TGTGCCAGCAGATGGGGTCCGAACACTGAAGCTTTCTTT
CDR3: CASRWGPNTEAFF

V: TRBV5-1
J: TRBJ1-2
size: once
D: TRBD1
DNA: TGCGCCAGCAGCTGGACCGGGACAGGGGGAATTTTAGATGGCTACACCTTC
CDR3: CASSWTGTGGILDGYTF

V: TRBV4-2
J: TRBJ2-4
size: .
D: .
DNA: TGTGCCAGCAGCCAAGATGAGGGAGGGGGCAGCATTCAGTACTTC
CDR3: CASSQDEGGGSIQYF

V: TRBV4-1
J: TRBJ2-7
size: .
D: .
DNA: TGCGCCAGCAGCCCCCCAGGAACAGGCTCCCTAGGCGAGCAGTACTTC
CDR3: CASSPPGTGSLGEQYF

V: TRBV12-3/TRBV12-4
J: TRBJ2-1
size: .
D: .
DNA: TGTGCCAGCACCCAAGAGGCGGGGTCCTACAATGAGCAGTTCTTC
CDR3: CASTQEAGSYNEQFF

V: TRBV5-6
J: TRBJ2-5
size: .
D: .
DNA: TGTGCCAGCAGCTTGGAACTCCTCAGGTACCAAGAGACCCAGTACTTC
CDR3: CASSLELLRYQETQYF

V: TRBV10-2
J: TRBJ2-5
size: .
D: .
DNA: TGCGCCAGCAGTGAGAGGTGGATTGAGACCCAGTACTTC
CDR3: CASSERWIETQYF

V: TRBV7-9
J: TRBJ2-2
size: .
D: TRBD2
DNA: TGTGCCAGCATACCGGGACTAGCGGTAATGAACCCCGGGGAGCTGTTTTTT
CDR3: CASIPGLAVMNPGELFF

V: TRBV7-4
J: TRBJ1-2
size: .
D: TRBD1
DNA: TGTGCCAGCAGCTACACCAGGGGGCGCAGGGATGGCTACACCTTC
CDR3: CASSYTRGRRDGYTF

V: TRBV20-1
J: TRBJ2-1
size: .
D: .
DNA: TGCAGTGCTTCCGAAGGCGGGTACAATGAGCAGTTCTTC
CDR3: CSASEGGYNEQFF

V: TRBV7-9
J: TRBJ2-3
size: once
D: .
DNA: TGTGCCAGCAGCCCACTCGCAGGGTCGAGCACAGATACGCAGTATTTT
CDR3: CASSPLAGSSTDTQYF

V: TRBV5-6
J: TRBJ2-1
size: .
D: .
DNA: TGTGCCAGCAGTATCTTTCTTTTGAGGGATGAGCAGTTCTTC
CDR3: CASSIFLLRDEQFF

V: TRBV5-1
J: TRBJ2-2
size: .
D: TRBD1
DNA: TGCGCCAGCAGCGTCCGGACAGGGGGGGACACCGGGGAGCTGTTTTTT
CDR3: CASSVRTGGDTGELFF

V: TRBV9
J: TRBJ2-7
size: .
D: .
DNA: TGTGCCAGCAGCGACGGAGGGGCAGGATACGAGCAGTACTTC
CDR3: CASSDGGAGYEQYF

V: TRBV30
J: TRBJ2-1
size: .
D: .
DNA: TGTGCCTGGTCACAGGGAGGGGGGGATGAGCAGTTCTTC
CDR3: CAWSQGGGDEQFF

V: TRBV27
J: TRBJ1-1
size: .
D: TRBD1
DNA: TGTGCCAGCAGTTTGGACAGGGGTGATCACACTGAAGCTTTCTTT
CDR3: CASSLDRGDHTEAFF

V: TRBV24-1
J: TRBJ2-2
size: once
D: TRBD1
DNA: TGTGCCACCAGTGATGACAGGGGGAACACCGGGGAGCTGTTTTTT
CDR3: CATSDDRGNTGELFF

V: TRBV28
J: TRBJ2-1
size: .
D: .
DNA: TGTGCCAGCAGGTACCCGAACTCCTACAATGAGCAGTTCTTC
CDR3: CASRYPNSYNEQFF

V: TRBV4-2
J: TRBJ1-5
size: .
D: .
DNA: TGTGCCAGCAGCCAAGATGGTGCCCTCCGTCTTGGGGATCAGCCCCAGCATTTT
CDR3: CASSQDGALRLGDQPQHF

V: TRBV29-1
J: TRBJ2-7
size: .
D: TRBD1
DNA: TGCAGCGTCGGGGTAGGACAGGGTATTGTCTACGAGCAGTACTTC
CDR3: CSVGVGQGIVYEQYF

V: TRBV5-4
J: TRBJ2-7
size: .
D: TRBD2
DNA: TGTGCCAGCAGCTTGGAAACTAGCGGGTACTACGAGCAGTACTTC
CDR3: CASSLETSGYYEQYF